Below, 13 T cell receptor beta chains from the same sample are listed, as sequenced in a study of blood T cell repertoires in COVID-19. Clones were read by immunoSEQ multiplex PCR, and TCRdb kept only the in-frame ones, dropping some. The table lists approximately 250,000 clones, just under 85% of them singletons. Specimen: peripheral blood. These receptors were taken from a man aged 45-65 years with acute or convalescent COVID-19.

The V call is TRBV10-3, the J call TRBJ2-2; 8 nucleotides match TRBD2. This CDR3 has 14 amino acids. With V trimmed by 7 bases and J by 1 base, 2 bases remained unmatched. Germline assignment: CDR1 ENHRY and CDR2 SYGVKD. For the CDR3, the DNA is TGTGCCATCACGCTAGCGGGGAACACCGGGGAGCTGTTTTTT. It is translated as CAITLAGNTGELFF.

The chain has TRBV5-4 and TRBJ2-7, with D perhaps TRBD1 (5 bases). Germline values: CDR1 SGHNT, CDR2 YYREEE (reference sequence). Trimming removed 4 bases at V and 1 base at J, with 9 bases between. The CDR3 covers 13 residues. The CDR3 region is CASSTGQSYEQYF. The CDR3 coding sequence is TGTGCCAGCAGCACTGGACAATCCTACGAGCAGTACTTC.

The CDR3 coding sequence is TGTGCCAGCAGCCCGACGGACAGGGCTGGCTACACCTTC. Amino acid sequence: CASSPTDRAGYTF. This chain links TRBV5-6 with TRBJ1-2; 8 nucleotides align to TRBD1. CDR1 SGHDT and CDR2 YYEEEE come from the germline V gene. This CDR3 comprises 13 residues. V shed 4 bases and J 7 bases; nucleotides not matched to a gene: 6.

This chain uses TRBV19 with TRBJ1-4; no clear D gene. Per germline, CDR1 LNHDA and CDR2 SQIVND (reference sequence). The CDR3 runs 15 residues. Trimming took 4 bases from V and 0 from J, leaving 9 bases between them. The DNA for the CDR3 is TGTGCCAGTAGTAGCCACACAGCAACTAATGAAAAACTGTTTTTT. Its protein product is CASSSHTATNEKLFF.

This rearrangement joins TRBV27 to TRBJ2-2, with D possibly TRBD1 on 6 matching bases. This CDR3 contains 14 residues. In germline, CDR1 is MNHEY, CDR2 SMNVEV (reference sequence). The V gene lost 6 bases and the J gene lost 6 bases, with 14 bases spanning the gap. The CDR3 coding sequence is TGTGCCAGCAGAGATAGGGGGTGGGCCGGGGAGCTGTTTTTT. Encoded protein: CASRDRGWAGELFF.

The CDR3, as DNA: TGTGCCAGCACGCGACTACAGGGAAGCACTGAAGCTTTCTTT. As protein: CASTRLQGSTEAFF. The V gene is TRBV6-5, the J gene TRBJ1-1, with D perhaps matching TRBD1 (6 bases). Trimming took off 7 bases at V and 4 bases at J, with 16 bases between the two ends. The CDR3 length is 14 residues. The germline V gene encodes CDR1 MNHEY and CDR2 SVGAGI.

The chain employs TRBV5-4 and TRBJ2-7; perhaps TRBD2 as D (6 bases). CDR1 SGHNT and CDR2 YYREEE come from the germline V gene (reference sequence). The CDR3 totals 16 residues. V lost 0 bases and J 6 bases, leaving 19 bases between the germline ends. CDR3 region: CASSLAGGGSSREQYF. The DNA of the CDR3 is TGTGCCAGCAGCTTGGCCGGTGGGGGGTCCTCGCGCGAGCAGTACTTC.

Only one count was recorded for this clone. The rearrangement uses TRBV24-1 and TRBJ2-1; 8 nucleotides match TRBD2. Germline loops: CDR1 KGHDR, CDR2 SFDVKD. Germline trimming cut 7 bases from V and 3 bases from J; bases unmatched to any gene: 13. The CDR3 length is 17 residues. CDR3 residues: CATSGLADLGVYNEQFF. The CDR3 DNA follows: TGTGCCACCAGCGGACTAGCCGACCTGGGGGTCTACAATGAGCAGTTCTTC.

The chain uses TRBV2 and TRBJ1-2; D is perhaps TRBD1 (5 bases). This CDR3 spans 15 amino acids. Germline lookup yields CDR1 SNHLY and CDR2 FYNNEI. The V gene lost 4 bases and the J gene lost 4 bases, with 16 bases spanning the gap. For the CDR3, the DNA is TGTGCCAGCAGTGGGGGTCCCGTCGGGGGCTATGGCTACACCTTC. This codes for CASSGGPVGGYGYTF.

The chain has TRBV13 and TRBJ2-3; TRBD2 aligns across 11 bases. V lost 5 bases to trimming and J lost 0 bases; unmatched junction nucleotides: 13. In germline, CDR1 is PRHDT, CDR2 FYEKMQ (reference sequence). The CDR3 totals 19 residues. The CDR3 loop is CASSPQTSGIHGSTDTQYF. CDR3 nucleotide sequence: TGTGCCAGCAGCCCCCAGACTAGCGGGATTCATGGGAGCACAGATACGCAGTATTTT.

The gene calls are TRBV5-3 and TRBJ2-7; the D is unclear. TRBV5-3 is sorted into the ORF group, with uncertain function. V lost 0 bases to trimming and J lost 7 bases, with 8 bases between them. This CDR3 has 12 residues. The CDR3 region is CARSLASGEQYF. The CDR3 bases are TGTGCCAGAAGCTTGGCCTCCGGGGAGCAGTACTTC.

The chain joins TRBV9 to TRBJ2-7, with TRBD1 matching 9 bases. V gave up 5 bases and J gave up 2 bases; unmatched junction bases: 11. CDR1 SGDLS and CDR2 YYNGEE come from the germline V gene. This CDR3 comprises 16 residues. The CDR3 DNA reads TGTGCCAGCAGTGCTCAGGGGACAGGGTCGACCTACGAGCAGTACTTC. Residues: CASSAQGTGSTYEQYF. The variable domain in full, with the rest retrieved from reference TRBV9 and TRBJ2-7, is DSGVTQTPKHLITATGQRVTLRCSPRSGDLSVYWYQQSLDQGLQFLIQYYNGEERAKGNILERFSAQQFPDLHSELNLSSLELGDSALYFCASSAQGTGSTYEQYFGPGTRLTVT.

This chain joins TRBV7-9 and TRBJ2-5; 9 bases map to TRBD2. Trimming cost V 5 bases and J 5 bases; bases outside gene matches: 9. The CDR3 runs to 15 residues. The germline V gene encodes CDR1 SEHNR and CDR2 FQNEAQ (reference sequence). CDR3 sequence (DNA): TGTGCCAGCAGCCCCAAAGGGACTAGCATGGAGACCCAGTACTTC. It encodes CASSPKGTSMETQYF.